The rows below give T cell receptor beta chains drawn from one sample of a study of cytomegalovirus exposure and HLA in healthy donors. The assay was immunoSEQ multiplex PCR, and TCRdb's table has in-frame clones only and misses some. The table records roughly 98,000 clones, roughly 76% of them present only once. Material for sequencing was PBMCs. The source of these receptors is a man aged 35-49 years in good health and CMV-seronegative. CDR3s include the opening cysteine and the closing phenylalanine or tryptophan. Fields, in order: CDR3 protein, CDR3 DNA, V gene, clone size, J gene, CDR3 length, D gene. D genes are given only for firm matches. The listing skips clone size in some rows; elsewhere it reads once, few, many or a size class.

cdr3_aa: CASSLTPGTGPGELFF
cdr3_nt: TGCGCCAGCAGCCTAACCCCCGGGACAGGTCCCGGAGAGCTGTTTTTT
v_call: TRBV5-1
clone_size: .
j_call: TRBJ2-2
cdr3_length: 16
d_call: TRBD1

cdr3_aa: CASSLAGLLTDTQYF
cdr3_nt: TGTGCCAGCAGCTTAGCTGGGCTACTCACGGATACGCAGTATTTT
v_call: TRBV7-2
clone_size: .
j_call: TRBJ2-3
cdr3_length: 15
d_call: .

cdr3_aa: CASSSSRTGSPTGELFF
cdr3_nt: TGTGCCAGCAGCTCTTCCCGGACAGGGTCGCCCACCGGGGAGCTGTTTTTT
v_call: TRBV7-9
clone_size: .
j_call: TRBJ2-2
cdr3_length: 17
d_call: TRBD1

cdr3_aa: CASSGGTGRVTGELFF
cdr3_nt: TGTGCCAGCAGCGGGGGGACAGGGCGTGTCACCGGGGAGCTGTTTTTT
v_call: TRBV5-4
clone_size: .
j_call: TRBJ2-2
cdr3_length: 16
d_call: TRBD1

cdr3_aa: CASSQNPGQGALQPQHF
cdr3_nt: TGTGCCAGCAGCCAAAACCCGGGACAGGGGGCCCTTCAGCCCCAGCATTTT
v_call: TRBV16
clone_size: .
j_call: TRBJ1-5
cdr3_length: 17
d_call: TRBD1

cdr3_aa: CASSYIAQGGSEAFF
cdr3_nt: TGTGCCAGCAGTTACATAGCACAGGGGGGGTCTGAAGCTTTCTTT
v_call: TRBV6-6
clone_size: few
j_call: TRBJ1-1
cdr3_length: 15
d_call: TRBD1

cdr3_aa: CASRTGLNTGELFF
cdr3_nt: TGTGCCAGCAGGACAGGGTTAAACACCGGGGAGCTGTTTTTT
v_call: TRBV6-1
clone_size: .
j_call: TRBJ2-2
cdr3_length: 14
d_call: TRBD1

cdr3_aa: CATGTGAGEQFF
cdr3_nt: TGTGCCACCGGGACAGGGGCGGGTGAGCAGTTCTTC
v_call: TRBV10-3
clone_size: few
j_call: TRBJ2-1
cdr3_length: 12
d_call: TRBD1

cdr3_aa: CASSFFRGQETQYF
cdr3_nt: TGTGCCAGCAGCTTTTTCAGGGGGCAAGAGACCCAGTACTTC
v_call: TRBV5-8
clone_size: .
j_call: TRBJ2-5
cdr3_length: 14
d_call: TRBD1

cdr3_aa: CASSEDRTTRGYTF
cdr3_nt: TGTGCCAGCAGTGAGGACAGAACCACGAGAGGCTACACCTTC
v_call: TRBV2
clone_size: few
j_call: TRBJ1-2
cdr3_length: 14
d_call: .

cdr3_aa: CASSLGLQGPNEKLFF
cdr3_nt: TGCGCCAGCAGCTTGGGGTTGCAGGGGCCTAATGAAAAACTGTTTTTT
v_call: TRBV5-1
clone_size: .
j_call: TRBJ1-4
cdr3_length: 16
d_call: .

cdr3_aa: CASSLNHGMDTQYF
cdr3_nt: TGTGCCAGCAGTTTAAACCATGGCATGGATACGCAGTATTTT
v_call: TRBV28
clone_size: .
j_call: TRBJ2-3
cdr3_length: 14
d_call: .

cdr3_aa: CASSMTGATGELFF
cdr3_nt: TGCGCCAGCAGCATGACAGGGGCCACCGGGGAGCTGTTTTTT
v_call: TRBV5-1
clone_size: .
j_call: TRBJ2-2
cdr3_length: 14
d_call: TRBD1

cdr3_aa: CASSPTSGGYNEQFF
cdr3_nt: TGTGCCAGCAGCCCCACTAGCGGGGGGTACAATGAGCAGTTCTTC
v_call: TRBV14
clone_size: few
j_call: TRBJ2-1
cdr3_length: 15
d_call: TRBD2

cdr3_aa: CASTLLAGTGTNEQFF
cdr3_nt: TGTGCCAGCACCCTCTTAGCTGGGACAGGAACCAATGAGCAGTTCTTC
v_call: TRBV11-2
clone_size: once
j_call: TRBJ2-1
cdr3_length: 16
d_call: TRBD1

cdr3_aa: CASSQQTGRILDEQYF
cdr3_nt: TGCGCCAGCAGCCAACAGACTGGGAGGATCTTAGACGAGCAGTACTTC
v_call: TRBV4-3
clone_size: .
j_call: TRBJ2-7
cdr3_length: 16
d_call: .

cdr3_aa: CALGQGVISEQYF
cdr3_nt: TGTGCCCTGGGGCAGGGCGTAATTTCCGAGCAGTACTTC
v_call: TRBV10-3
clone_size: .
j_call: TRBJ2-7
cdr3_length: 13
d_call: .

cdr3_aa: CASSRRDREGGEQYF
cdr3_nt: TGTGCCAGCAGTCGCCGGGACAGGGAAGGTGGGGAGCAGTACTTC
v_call: TRBV27
clone_size: .
j_call: TRBJ2-7
cdr3_length: 15
d_call: TRBD1

cdr3_aa: CSSSLSLAGEVEQYF
cdr3_nt: TGTTCCAGCAGCTTATCTCTAGCGGGCGAGGTCGAGCAGTACTTC
v_call: TRBV7-9
clone_size: .
j_call: TRBJ2-7
cdr3_length: 15
d_call: TRBD2

cdr3_aa: CASSEAPRDGELFF
cdr3_nt: TGTGCCAGCAGTGAAGCGCCGAGGGACGGGGAGCTGTTTTTT
v_call: TRBV2
clone_size: .
j_call: TRBJ2-2
cdr3_length: 14
d_call: .

cdr3_aa: CASSQGIPVAEAFF
cdr3_nt: TGCGCCAGCAGCCAAGGAATCCCGGTGGCTGAAGCTTTCTTT
v_call: TRBV4-3
clone_size: few
j_call: TRBJ1-1
cdr3_length: 14
d_call: .

cdr3_aa: CASSLSLGQPQHF
cdr3_nt: TGTGCCAGCAGTTTATCGCTCGGGCAGCCCCAGCATTTT
v_call: TRBV27
clone_size: .
j_call: TRBJ1-5
cdr3_length: 13
d_call: .

cdr3_aa: CASSLYPGQGNSPLHF
cdr3_nt: TGCGCCAGCAGCCTGTATCCGGGACAGGGGAATTCACCCCTCCACTTT
v_call: TRBV5-1
clone_size: few
j_call: TRBJ1-6
cdr3_length: 16
d_call: TRBD1

cdr3_aa: CASSRQGYYGYTF
cdr3_nt: TGTGCCAGTAGTCGACAGGGGTACTATGGCTACACCTTC
v_call: TRBV19
clone_size: few
j_call: TRBJ1-2
cdr3_length: 13
d_call: TRBD1

cdr3_aa: CASSHNRVVNEQFF
cdr3_nt: TGTGCCAGCAGTCACAACAGGGTGGTCAATGAGCAGTTCTTC
v_call: TRBV6-5
clone_size: .
j_call: TRBJ2-1
cdr3_length: 14
d_call: .

cdr3_aa: CASSSTRGGSYEQYF
cdr3_nt: TGCGCCAGCAGCTCGACACGGGGGGGCTCCTACGAGCAGTACTTC
v_call: TRBV5-1
clone_size: .
j_call: TRBJ2-7
cdr3_length: 15
d_call: TRBD2

cdr3_aa: CASSGGGPNTGELFF
cdr3_nt: TGTGCCAGCAGTGGTGGTGGCCCGAACACCGGGGAGCTGTTTTTT
v_call: TRBV9
clone_size: .
j_call: TRBJ2-2
cdr3_length: 15
d_call: .

cdr3_aa: CASSINRGIDEQFF
cdr3_nt: TGTGCCAGTAGTATTAACAGGGGAATCGATGAGCAGTTCTTC
v_call: TRBV19
clone_size: few
j_call: TRBJ2-1
cdr3_length: 14
d_call: TRBD1

cdr3_aa: CATSHTSGGYNEQFF
cdr3_nt: TGTGCCACCAGCCATACTAGCGGGGGTTACAATGAGCAGTTCTTC
v_call: TRBV15
clone_size: .
j_call: TRBJ2-1
cdr3_length: 15
d_call: TRBD2

cdr3_aa: CASSPAGHGELFF
cdr3_nt: TGTGCCAGCAGCCCAGCGGGGCACGGGGAGCTGTTTTTT
v_call: TRBV9
clone_size: .
j_call: TRBJ2-2
cdr3_length: 13
d_call: TRBD2

cdr3_aa: CSVSDSYSNQPQHF
cdr3_nt: TGCAGCGTTTCCGACAGTTATAGCAATCAGCCCCAGCATTTT
v_call: TRBV29-1
clone_size: .
j_call: TRBJ1-5
cdr3_length: 14
d_call: .

cdr3_aa: CASSLLGAAGANVLTF
cdr3_nt: TGCGCCAGCAGCTTATTAGGGGCGGCTGGGGCCAACGTCCTGACTTTC
v_call: TRBV5-1
clone_size: .
j_call: TRBJ2-6
cdr3_length: 16
d_call: .

cdr3_aa: CATAGGNQPQHF
cdr3_nt: TGTGCCACCGCAGGGGGCAATCAGCCCCAGCATTTT
v_call: TRBV28
clone_size: .
j_call: TRBJ1-5
cdr3_length: 12
d_call: .

cdr3_aa: CASSQEPEGVLIHEQYF
cdr3_nt: TGCGCCAGCAGCCAAGAGCCCGAGGGGGTCCTAATCCACGAGCAGTACTTC
v_call: TRBV4-3
clone_size: .
j_call: TRBJ2-7
cdr3_length: 17
d_call: .

cdr3_aa: CASSLALAGISYEQYF
cdr3_nt: TGCGCCAGCAGCTTGGCCTTAGCGGGCATCTCCTACGAGCAGTACTTC
v_call: TRBV5-1
clone_size: .
j_call: TRBJ2-7
cdr3_length: 16
d_call: TRBD2

cdr3_aa: CASSFSGLGELFF
cdr3_nt: TGTGCCAGCAGTTTTTCCGGGTTGGGGGAGCTGTTTTTT
v_call: TRBV27
clone_size: .
j_call: TRBJ2-2
cdr3_length: 13
d_call: .

cdr3_aa: CASSPPKGQDNSPLHF
cdr3_nt: TGTGCCAGCAGTCCGCCGAAGGGACAGGATAATTCACCCCTCCACTTT
v_call: TRBV6-6
clone_size: .
j_call: TRBJ1-6
cdr3_length: 16
d_call: TRBD1

cdr3_aa: CASSHSGATYNEQFF
cdr3_nt: TGTGCCAGCTCACATAGCGGGGCCACCTACAATGAGCAGTTCTTC
v_call: TRBV18
clone_size: .
j_call: TRBJ2-1
cdr3_length: 15
d_call: TRBD2

cdr3_aa: CASRQGTPRDEQYF
cdr3_nt: TGCGCCAGCAGGCAAGGGACACCGCGAGACGAGCAGTACTTC
v_call: TRBV5-1
clone_size: .
j_call: TRBJ2-7
cdr3_length: 14
d_call: .

cdr3_aa: CAWTGFGTEAFF
cdr3_nt: TGTGCCTGGACGGGGTTTGGCACTGAAGCTTTCTTT
v_call: TRBV30
clone_size: .
j_call: TRBJ1-1
cdr3_length: 12
d_call: .

cdr3_aa: CASRNPRDRFSYEQYF
cdr3_nt: TGTGCCAGCAGGAACCCCCGGGACAGGTTCTCCTACGAGCAGTACTTC
v_call: TRBV28
clone_size: .
j_call: TRBJ2-7
cdr3_length: 16
d_call: TRBD1

cdr3_aa: CASIFCSDSAYEQYF
cdr3_nt: TGTGCCAGTATCTTTTGCTCAGACTCAGCCTACGAGCAGTACTTC
v_call: TRBV19
clone_size: .
j_call: TRBJ2-7
cdr3_length: 15
d_call: .

cdr3_aa: CASSLVRSEAFF
cdr3_nt: TGTGCCAGCAGTTTGGTGAGAAGTGAAGCTTTCTTT
v_call: TRBV28
clone_size: .
j_call: TRBJ1-1
cdr3_length: 12
d_call: .

cdr3_aa: CASSVGPDRDYEQYF
cdr3_nt: TGTGCCAGCAGCGTAGGCCCCGACAGGGACTACGAGCAGTACTTC
v_call: TRBV9
clone_size: .
j_call: TRBJ2-7
cdr3_length: 15
d_call: TRBD1

cdr3_aa: CASSLTSGGINTGELFF
cdr3_nt: TGTGCCAGCAGCCTGACTAGCGGGGGTATAAACACCGGGGAGCTGTTTTTT
v_call: TRBV27
clone_size: .
j_call: TRBJ2-2
cdr3_length: 17
d_call: TRBD2

cdr3_aa: CASSHSRSGSSYEQYF
cdr3_nt: TGCGCCAGCAGCCACAGCCGAAGCGGATCTTCTTACGAGCAGTACTTC
v_call: TRBV4-1
clone_size: few
j_call: TRBJ2-7
cdr3_length: 16
d_call: .

cdr3_aa: CASSPPDTGELFF
cdr3_nt: TGTGCCAGCAGCCCCCCGGACACCGGGGAGCTGTTTTTT
v_call: TRBV7-9
clone_size: .
j_call: TRBJ2-2
cdr3_length: 13
d_call: .

cdr3_aa: CASSLVSGSTDTQYF
cdr3_nt: TGTGCCAGCAGCTTGGTGTCAGGTAGCACAGATACGCAGTATTTT
v_call: TRBV5-6
clone_size: .
j_call: TRBJ2-3
cdr3_length: 15
d_call: .

cdr3_aa: CASSRQGRNTGELFF
cdr3_nt: TGTGCCAGCAGCCGACAGGGGCGTAACACCGGGGAGCTGTTTTTT
v_call: TRBV7-3
clone_size: .
j_call: TRBJ2-2
cdr3_length: 15
d_call: TRBD1

cdr3_aa: CASSRGQNTEAFF
cdr3_nt: TGTGCCAGCTCCCGGGGACAGAACACTGAAGCTTTCTTT
v_call: TRBV18
clone_size: .
j_call: TRBJ1-1
cdr3_length: 13
d_call: .

cdr3_aa: CASSPGQYNEQFF
cdr3_nt: TGTGCCAGCAGCCCGGGACAGTACAATGAGCAGTTCTTC
v_call: TRBV7-7
clone_size: .
j_call: TRBJ2-1
cdr3_length: 13
d_call: TRBD1

cdr3_aa: CATSTGQGLEQYF
cdr3_nt: TGTGCCACCAGCACGGGACAGGGATTGGAGCAGTACTTC
v_call: TRBV15
clone_size: .
j_call: TRBJ2-7
cdr3_length: 13
d_call: TRBD1

cdr3_aa: CASSDWTASNQPQHF
cdr3_nt: TGTGCCAGCAGCGACTGGACAGCGAGCAATCAGCCCCAGCATTTT
v_call: TRBV5-8
clone_size: .
j_call: TRBJ1-5
cdr3_length: 15
d_call: .

cdr3_aa: CASSQGLATVTDTQYF
cdr3_nt: TGCGCCAGCAGCCAAGGTCTAGCGACAGTCACAGATACGCAGTATTTT
v_call: TRBV4-3
clone_size: .
j_call: TRBJ2-3
cdr3_length: 16
d_call: .

cdr3_aa: CASSQRTESGLQKDTQYF
cdr3_nt: TGTGCCAGCAGCCAACGGACGGAGAGCGGACTACAGAAAGATACGCAGTATTTT
v_call: TRBV7-2
clone_size: .
j_call: TRBJ2-3
cdr3_length: 18
d_call: .

cdr3_aa: CASSQGGRSTGELFF
cdr3_nt: TGTGCCAGCAGCCAAGGGGGGCGGAGCACCGGGGAGCTGTTTTTT
v_call: TRBV4-2
clone_size: .
j_call: TRBJ2-2
cdr3_length: 15
d_call: .

cdr3_aa: CASSLRIAAPEQYF
cdr3_nt: TGTGCCAGCAGCTTACGGATAGCGGCACCCGAGCAGTACTTC
v_call: TRBV7-2
clone_size: .
j_call: TRBJ2-7
cdr3_length: 14
d_call: .

cdr3_aa: CASTYLETQYF
cdr3_nt: TGTGCCAGCACCTATTTGGAGACCCAGTACTTC
v_call: TRBV7-2
clone_size: .
j_call: TRBJ2-5
cdr3_length: 11
d_call: .

cdr3_aa: CASSLAGLFNEQFF
cdr3_nt: TGTGCCAGCAGCCTAGCGGGGCTATTCAATGAGCAGTTCTTC
v_call: TRBV7-2
clone_size: .
j_call: TRBJ2-1
cdr3_length: 14
d_call: TRBD2

cdr3_aa: CASSLIGGTVMGGYTF
cdr3_nt: TGTGCCAGCAGTTTGATAGGCGGGACGGTCATGGGTGGCTACACCTTC
v_call: TRBV28
clone_size: .
j_call: TRBJ1-2
cdr3_length: 16
d_call: .